The 11 T cell receptor beta chains listed next were all sequenced from one sample in a study of regulatory T cells in long-lasting Graves disease. Researchers made TCR beta libraries by using iRepertoire HTBI primers and running Arm-PCR on CDR3 regions. TCRdb independently ran MiXCR on the multiplex PCR reads; one entry per CDR3 protein. The table lists a few hundred thousand distinct CDR3 sequences, around 15% of them singletons, with about 25% in the top ten. Time point here: newly diagnosed GD, antithyroid drugs for less than 3 months. Scientists built the TCR library using RNA that was extracted from PBMCs. Another study also made use of these data, one on T cells in Graves' hyperthyroidism and ophthalmopathy.

Sample: peripheral blood mononuclear cells (PBMCs), taken at new diagnosis, from a patient treated with antithyroid drugs. These receptors all come from a woman aged 18-29 years with Graves disease.

This clonotype was seen at least ten times. The chain joins TRBV6-5 to TRBJ2-3, with 11 bases aligning to TRBD1. Germline V CDR1 and CDR2: MNHEY, SVGAGI. Trimming cost V 2 bases and J 4 bases; bases outside gene matches: 2. CDR3 length: 15 amino acids. This CDR3 reads CASSYRDRGSDTQYF. CDR3 DNA sequence: TGTGCCAGCAGTTACCGGGACAGGGGGTCAGATACGCAGTATTTT.

This clonotype was detected once. This could be a read error, since a much larger clone is one nucleotide away. The gene calls are TRBV3-1 and TRBJ2-1, with TRBD2 matching over 12 bases. Germline CDR1 LGHDT, CDR2 YNNKEL (reference sequence). The CDR3 contains 18 residues. The V segment lost 7 bases and the J segment 0 bases; nucleotides outside the gene matches: 10. As DNA, the CDR3 is TGTGCCAGCAACTACTCCGGGACTAGCGGGCCCTCCTACAATGAGCAGTTCTTC. It translates to CASNYSGTSGPSYNEQFF.

This clonotype was observed a handful of times. The J gene is TRBJ2-5, the V gene TRBV5-1, with a tentative D call TRBD1 (6 bases). The germline gives CDR1 SGHRS, CDR2 YFSETQ. This CDR3 has 16 residues. Trimming removed 5 bases from V and 4 bases from J, with 21 bases in between. The CDR3: CASSPWDILEGETQYF. CDR3 bases: TGCGCCAGCAGTCCCTGGGACATTTTAGAAGGAGAGACCCAGTACTTC.

This clonotype occurred many times. V usage is TRBV28 and J usage is TRBJ2-3; D remains unclear. Per the germline V gene, CDR1 is MDHEN and CDR2 is SYDVKM. The CDR3 extends over 15 amino acids. The V gene lost 6 bases and the J gene lost 2 bases, with 15 bases spanning the gap. CDR3 sequence (DNA): TGTGCCAGCAGCCGACGGCGCGGCCCCACAGATACGCAGTATTTT. This codes for CASSRRRGPTDTQYF.

This clonotype showed up many times. The chain is built from TRBV27 and TRBJ1-1; 10 bases match TRBD1. Germline CDR1 is MNHEY and CDR2 is SMNVEV (reference sequence). The V and J ends lost 4 bases and 5 bases, in that order; junction bases with no gene match: 13. The CDR3 totals 17 residues. Here the CDR3 DNA reads TGTGCCAGCAGTTCATACCGGACAGGGGGTGAAAGAACTGAAGCTTTCTTT. Protein product: CASSSYRTGGERTEAFF.

This clonotype was seen at least ten times. The chain employs TRBV28 and TRBJ1-1, with D possibly matching TRBD1 (6 bases). In germline, CDR1 is MDHEN, CDR2 SYDVKM. The V end lost 3 bases, the J end lost 1 base, and 12 bases lay between the germline ends. The CDR3 is 15 amino acids. The CDR3 bases are TGTGCCAGCAGTTTCCGGCCGGGACAGAACACTGAAGCTTTCTTT. Translating it yields CASSFRPGQNTEAFF.

This clonotype was detected ten times or more. The chain has TRBV27 and TRBJ2-3; the match to TRBD2 covers 12 bases. This CDR3 region has 19 residues. Germline V gives CDR1 MNHEY, CDR2 SMNVEV (reference sequence). Trimming cost V 8 bases and J 0 bases; bases outside gene matches: 15. The CDR3 DNA sequence: TGTGCCAGCGCGGCCCCGGACATTGGACTAGCGGGGAGCACAGATACGCAGTATTTT. Its protein is CASAAPDIGLAGSTDTQYF.

This clonotype was seen repeatedly, ten times or more. V usage is TRBV28 and J usage is TRBJ1-5, with D possibly TRBD1 on 5 matching bases. The ends were cut back, 5 bases at V and 0 bases at J, with 14 bases in the middle. Per germline, CDR1 MDHEN and CDR2 SYDVKM. This CDR3 contains 16 residues. The DNA of the CDR3 is TGTGCCAGCAGTCACACAGGTATCTATAGCAATCAGCCCCAGCATTTT. Translated, it gives CASSHTGIYSNQPQHF.

This clonotype was observed a few times. V is TRBV9 and J is TRBJ1-3; D not certain. Trimming took off 0 bases at V and 4 bases at J, with 8 bases between the two ends. Germline CDR1 and CDR2: SGDLS and YYNGEE. The CDR3 loop spans 14 amino acids. The CDR3 coding sequence is TGTGCCAGCAGCGTAGCTTCGGGGGGAAACACCATATATTTT. The encoded protein is CASSVASGGNTIYF.

This clonotype was seen repeatedly, ten times or more. The V gene is TRBV20-1, the J gene TRBJ2-7; 11 bases map to TRBD2. V lost 6 bases, J lost 2 bases, and 6 bases stayed unmatched. Germline V gene sequence: CDR1 DFQATT, CDR2 SNEGSKA (reference sequence). CDR3 length equals 14 residues. Here the CDR3 reads CSAPGLAGPYEQYF. Here the CDR3 DNA reads TGCAGTGCACCAGGACTAGCGGGCCCCTACGAGCAGTACTTC.

The DNA for the CDR3 is TGTGCCAGCAGTTTCAACAGGGGGCGGGTCACTGAAGCTTTCTTT. It translates to CASSFNRGRVTEAFF. This chain uses TRBV12-3 or TRBV12-4 with TRBJ1-1, with TRBD1 identical over 9 bases. The V and J ends lost 3 bases and 4 bases, in that order; junction bases with no gene match: 6. The CDR3 totals 15 residues.